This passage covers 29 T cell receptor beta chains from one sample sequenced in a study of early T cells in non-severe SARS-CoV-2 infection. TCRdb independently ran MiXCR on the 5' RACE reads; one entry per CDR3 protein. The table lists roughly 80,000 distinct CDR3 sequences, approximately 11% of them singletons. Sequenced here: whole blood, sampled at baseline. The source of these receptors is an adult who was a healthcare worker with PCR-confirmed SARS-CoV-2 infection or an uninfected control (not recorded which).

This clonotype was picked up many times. The CDR3 sequence is CASSFGTGEYNEQFF. Written as DNA, the CDR3 is TGTGCCAGCAGTTTCGGGACAGGAGAATACAATGAGCAGTTCTTC. The chain joins TRBV27 to TRBJ2-1; 8 nucleotides agree with TRBD1. The CDR3 extends over 15 amino acids. Trimming removed 3 bases from V and 4 bases from J; junction bases left unmatched: 5. CDR1 and CDR2 (germline): MNHEY, SMNVEV (reference sequence).

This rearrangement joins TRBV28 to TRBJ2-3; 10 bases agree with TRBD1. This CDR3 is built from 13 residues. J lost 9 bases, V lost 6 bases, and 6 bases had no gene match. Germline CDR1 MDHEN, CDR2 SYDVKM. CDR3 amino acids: CASRLSGQGTQYF. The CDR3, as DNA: TGTGCCAGCAGGCTTTCGGGACAGGGGACGCAGTATTTT.

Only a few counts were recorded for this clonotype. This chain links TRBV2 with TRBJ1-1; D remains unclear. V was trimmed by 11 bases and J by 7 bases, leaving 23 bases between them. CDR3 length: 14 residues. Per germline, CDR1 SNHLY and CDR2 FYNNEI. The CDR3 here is CAGTIDGGLLEAFF. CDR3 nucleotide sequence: TGTGCCGGCACCATCGATGGAGGGTTACTTGAAGCTTTCTTT.

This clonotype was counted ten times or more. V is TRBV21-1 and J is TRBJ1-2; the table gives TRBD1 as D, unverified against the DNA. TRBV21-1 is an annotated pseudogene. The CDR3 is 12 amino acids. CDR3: CASSTTGYGYTF. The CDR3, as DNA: TGTGCCAGCAGCACTACAGGGTATGGCTACACCTTC.

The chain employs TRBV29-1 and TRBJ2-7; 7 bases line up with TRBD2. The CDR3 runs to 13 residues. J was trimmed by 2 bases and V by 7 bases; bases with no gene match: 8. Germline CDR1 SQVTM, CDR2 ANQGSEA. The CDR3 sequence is CSAQPSGTYEQYF. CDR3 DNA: TGCAGCGCACAACCTAGCGGTACCTACGAGCAGTACTTC.

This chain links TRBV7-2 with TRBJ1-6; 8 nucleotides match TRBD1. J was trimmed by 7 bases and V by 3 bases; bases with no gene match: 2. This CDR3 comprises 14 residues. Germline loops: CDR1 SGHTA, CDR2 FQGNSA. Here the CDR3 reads CASSLTGDNSPLHF. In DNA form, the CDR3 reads TGTGCCAGCAGCTTGACAGGGGACAATTCACCCCTCCACTTT.

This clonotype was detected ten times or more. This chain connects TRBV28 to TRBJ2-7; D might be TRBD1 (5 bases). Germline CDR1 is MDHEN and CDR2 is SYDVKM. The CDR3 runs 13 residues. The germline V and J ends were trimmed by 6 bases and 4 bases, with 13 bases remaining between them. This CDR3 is CASRLGVGYEQYF. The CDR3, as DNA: TGTGCCAGCAGGCTAGGGGTAGGGTACGAGCAGTACTTC.

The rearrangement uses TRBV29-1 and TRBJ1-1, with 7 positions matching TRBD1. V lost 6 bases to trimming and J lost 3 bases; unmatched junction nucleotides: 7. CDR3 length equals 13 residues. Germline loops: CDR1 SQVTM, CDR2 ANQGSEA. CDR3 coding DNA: TGCAGCGTATCAAGACAGGGCGACACTGAAGCTTTCTTT. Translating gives CSVSRQGDTEAFF.

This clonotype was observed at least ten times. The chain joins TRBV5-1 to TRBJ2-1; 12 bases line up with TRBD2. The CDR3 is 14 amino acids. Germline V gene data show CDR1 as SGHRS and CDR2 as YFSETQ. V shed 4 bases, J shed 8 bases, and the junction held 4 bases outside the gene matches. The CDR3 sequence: CASSIRTSGDEQFF. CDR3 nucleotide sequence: TGCGCCAGCAGCATCCGGACTAGCGGGGATGAGCAGTTCTTC.

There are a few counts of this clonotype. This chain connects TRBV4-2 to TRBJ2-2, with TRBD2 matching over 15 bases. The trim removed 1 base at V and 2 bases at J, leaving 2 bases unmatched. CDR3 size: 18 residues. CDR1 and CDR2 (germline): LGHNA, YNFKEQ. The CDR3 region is CASSQAGLAGGNTGELFF. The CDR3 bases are TGTGCCAGCAGCCAAGCGGGACTAGCGGGGGGAAACACCGGGGAGCTGTTTTTT.

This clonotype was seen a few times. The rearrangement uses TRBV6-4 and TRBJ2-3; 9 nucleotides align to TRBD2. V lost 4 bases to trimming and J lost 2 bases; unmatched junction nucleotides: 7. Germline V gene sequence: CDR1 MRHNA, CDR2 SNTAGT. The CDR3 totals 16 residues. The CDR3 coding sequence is TGTGCCAGCAGTGCGGAACCTAGCGGGGCCACAGATACGCAGTATTTT. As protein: CASSAEPSGATDTQYF.

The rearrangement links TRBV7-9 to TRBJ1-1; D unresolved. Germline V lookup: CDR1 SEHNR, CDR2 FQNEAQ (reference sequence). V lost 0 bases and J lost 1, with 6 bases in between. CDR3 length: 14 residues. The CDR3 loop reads CASSLARENTEAFF. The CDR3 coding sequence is TGTGCCAGCAGCTTAGCGAGGGAGAACACTGAAGCTTTCTTT.

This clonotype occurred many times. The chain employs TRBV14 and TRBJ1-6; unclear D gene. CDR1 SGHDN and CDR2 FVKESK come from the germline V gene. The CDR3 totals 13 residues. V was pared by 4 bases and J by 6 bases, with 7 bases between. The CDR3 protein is CASSPSLNSPLHF. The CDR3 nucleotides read TGTGCCAGCAGCCCTTCCCTTAATTCACCCCTCCACTTT.

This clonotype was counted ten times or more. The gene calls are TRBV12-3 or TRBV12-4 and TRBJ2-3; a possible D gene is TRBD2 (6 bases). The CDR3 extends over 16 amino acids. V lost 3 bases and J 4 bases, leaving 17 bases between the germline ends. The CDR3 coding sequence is TGTGCCAGCAGTTTCACCACTAGCCTCGGGCCAGATACGCAGTATTTT. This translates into CASSFTTSLGPDTQYF.

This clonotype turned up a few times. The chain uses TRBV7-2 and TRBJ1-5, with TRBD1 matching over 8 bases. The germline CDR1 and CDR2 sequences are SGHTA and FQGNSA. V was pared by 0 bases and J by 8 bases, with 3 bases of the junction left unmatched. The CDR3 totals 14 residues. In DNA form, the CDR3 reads TGTGCCAGCAGCTTAGCGGGACAGGTCAAGCCCCAGCATTTT. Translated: CASSLAGQVKPQHF.

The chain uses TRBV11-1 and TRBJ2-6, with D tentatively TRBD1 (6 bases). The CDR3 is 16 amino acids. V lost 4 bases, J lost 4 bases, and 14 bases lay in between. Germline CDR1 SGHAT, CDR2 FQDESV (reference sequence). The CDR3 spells CASSSFQGTGANVLTF. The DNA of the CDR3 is TGTGCCAGCAGCTCGTTTCAGGGGACCGGGGCCAACGTCCTGACTTTC.

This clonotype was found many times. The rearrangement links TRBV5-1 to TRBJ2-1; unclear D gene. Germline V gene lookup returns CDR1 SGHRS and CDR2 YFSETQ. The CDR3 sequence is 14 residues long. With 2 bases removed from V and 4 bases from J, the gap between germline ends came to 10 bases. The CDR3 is CASSFSAQYNEQFF. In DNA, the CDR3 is TGCGCCAGCAGCTTTTCCGCCCAGTACAATGAGCAGTTCTTC.

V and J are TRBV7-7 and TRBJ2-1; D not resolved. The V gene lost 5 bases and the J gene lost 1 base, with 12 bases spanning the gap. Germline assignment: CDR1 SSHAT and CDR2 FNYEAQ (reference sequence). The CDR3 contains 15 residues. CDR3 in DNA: TGTGCCAGCAGCCGGAGCCAAGGGTCCTACAATGAGCAGTTCTTC. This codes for CASSRSQGSYNEQFF.

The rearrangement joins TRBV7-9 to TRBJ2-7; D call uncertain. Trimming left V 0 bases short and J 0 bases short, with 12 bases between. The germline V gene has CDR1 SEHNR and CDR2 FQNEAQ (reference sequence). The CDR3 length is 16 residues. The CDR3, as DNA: TGTGCCAGCAGCTTAGCACAAGGGTTCCACTCCTACGAGCAGTACTTC. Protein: CASSLAQGFHSYEQYF.

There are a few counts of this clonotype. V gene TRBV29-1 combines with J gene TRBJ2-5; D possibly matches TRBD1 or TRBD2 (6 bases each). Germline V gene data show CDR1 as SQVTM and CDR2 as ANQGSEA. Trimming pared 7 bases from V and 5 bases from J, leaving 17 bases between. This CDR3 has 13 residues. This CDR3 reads CSATVGGGETQYF. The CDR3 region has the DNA TGCAGCGCCACCGTCGGGGGCGGGGAGACCCAGTACTTC.

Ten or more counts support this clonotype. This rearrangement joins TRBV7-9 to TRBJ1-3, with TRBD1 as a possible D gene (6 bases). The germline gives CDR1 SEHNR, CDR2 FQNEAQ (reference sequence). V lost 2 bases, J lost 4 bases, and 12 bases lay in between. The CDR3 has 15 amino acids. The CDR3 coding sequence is TGTGCCAGCAGCTTAACAGGGCAAGCAGGAAACACCATATATTTT. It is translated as CASSLTGQAGNTIYF.

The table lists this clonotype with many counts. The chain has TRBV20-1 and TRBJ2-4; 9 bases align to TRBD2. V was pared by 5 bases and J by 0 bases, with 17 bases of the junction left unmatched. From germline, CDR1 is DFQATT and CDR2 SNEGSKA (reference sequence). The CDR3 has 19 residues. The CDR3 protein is CSARGGGPIDPIAKNIQYF. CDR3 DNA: TGCAGTGCTCGCGGGGGGGGCCCAATAGACCCTATAGCCAAAAACATTCAGTACTTC.

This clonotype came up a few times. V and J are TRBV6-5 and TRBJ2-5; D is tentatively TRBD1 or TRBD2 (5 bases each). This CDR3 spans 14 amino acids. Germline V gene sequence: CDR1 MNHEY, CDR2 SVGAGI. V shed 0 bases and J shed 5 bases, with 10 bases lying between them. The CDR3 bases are TGTGCCAGCAGTTACTCGTCGGGGACCGAGACCCAGTACTTC. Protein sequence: CASSYSSGTETQYF.

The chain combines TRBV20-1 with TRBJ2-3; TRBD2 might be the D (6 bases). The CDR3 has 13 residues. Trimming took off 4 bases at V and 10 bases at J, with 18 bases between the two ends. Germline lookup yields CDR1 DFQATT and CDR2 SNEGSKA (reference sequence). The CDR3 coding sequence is TGCAGTGCTACAAGAGCCCGACTAGGGGCGCAGTATTTT. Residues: CSATRARLGAQYF.

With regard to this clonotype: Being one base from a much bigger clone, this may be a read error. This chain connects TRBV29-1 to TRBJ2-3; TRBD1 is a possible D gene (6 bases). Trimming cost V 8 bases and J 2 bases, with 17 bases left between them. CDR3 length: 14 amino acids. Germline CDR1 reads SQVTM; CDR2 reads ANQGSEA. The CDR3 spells CSSTRDIATDTQYF. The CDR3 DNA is TGCAGCTCGACCCGGGACATCGCCACAGATACGCAGTATTTT.

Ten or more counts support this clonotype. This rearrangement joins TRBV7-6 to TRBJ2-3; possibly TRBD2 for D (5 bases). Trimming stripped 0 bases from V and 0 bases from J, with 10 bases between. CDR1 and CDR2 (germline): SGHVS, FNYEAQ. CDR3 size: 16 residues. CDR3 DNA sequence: TGTGCCAGCAGCTTAGCCCCGAGGGCGAGCACAGATACGCAGTATTTT. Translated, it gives CASSLAPRASTDTQYF.

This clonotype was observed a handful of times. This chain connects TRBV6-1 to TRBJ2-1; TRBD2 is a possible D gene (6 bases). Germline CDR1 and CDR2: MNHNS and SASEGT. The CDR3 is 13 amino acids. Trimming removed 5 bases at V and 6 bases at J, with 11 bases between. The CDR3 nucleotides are TGTGCCAGCAGTCTGCAGACTAGCAATGAGCAGTTCTTC. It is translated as CASSLQTSNEQFF.

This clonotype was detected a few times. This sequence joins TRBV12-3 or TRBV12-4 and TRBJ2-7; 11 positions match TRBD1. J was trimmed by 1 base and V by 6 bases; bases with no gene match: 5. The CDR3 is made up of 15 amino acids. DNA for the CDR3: TGTGCCAGCAGGAAAGGGACAGGGGGATCCTACGAGCAGTACTTC. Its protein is CASRKGTGGSYEQYF.

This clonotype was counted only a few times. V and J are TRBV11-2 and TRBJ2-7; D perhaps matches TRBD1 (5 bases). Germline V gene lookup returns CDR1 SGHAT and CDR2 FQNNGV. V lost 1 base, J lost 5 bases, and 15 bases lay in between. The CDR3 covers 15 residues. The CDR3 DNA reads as TGTGCCAGCAGCTTAGTAGGGGTTTCAGTCGACGAGCAGTACTTC. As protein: CASSLVGVSVDEQYF.